The clone carrying this T cell receptor beta chain was seen at least ten times. Antigen specificity is unknown. This sample was included in a study of early T cells in non-severe SARS-CoV-2 infection. Study background: Unsorted whole-blood RNA was sequenced in bulk, leaving chains unpaired. Study-level findings and limits: VDJdb matches were skewed toward anti-spike CD8 T cell responses.

Attachment of unique molecular identifiers to individual cDNA molecules was performed. MiXCR, run by TCRdb on the 5' RACE reads, gives a single entry per CDR3 protein. The sample lists around 50,000 distinct CDR3 sequences; 5.5% to 7.5% were seen once. This TCR derives from an adult who was a healthcare worker with PCR-confirmed SARS-CoV-2 infection or an uninfected control (not recorded which). The source material was whole blood.

DNA for the CDR3: TGTGCCAGCAGTGAAGCGTTCATCAGGTCTGGGGCCAACGTCCTGACTTTC. Its translation is CASSEAFIRSGANVLTF. The chain couples TRBV6-1 to TRBJ2-6; D call uncertain. The CDR3 loop spans 17 amino acids. Germline V gene sequence: CDR1 MNHNS, CDR2 SASEGT. V lost 0 bases, J lost 1 base, and 10 bases lay in between.